Shown below are 4 T cell receptor beta chains from a single sample sequenced in a study of OX40 agonist ivuxolimab in advanced cancers. Receptors were amplified or captured by the immunoSEQ multiplex PCR assay. What TCRdb holds here is the immuneACCESS table cut down to in-frame rearrangements. Part of the clones is not present; checked against another copy, under half of the missing clones reflect an unresolved V gene, and the others are unexplained. This sample gives roughly 65,000 clones in total; around 88% of them show up just once. Under 1% of the sample is taken by the ten largest. Sequencing was performed on CD4+ or CD8+ T cells sorted from blood, taken in a trial of the OX40 agonist ivuxolimab. The receptors come from an adult with an advanced solid tumor such as melanoma, head and neck, liver or kidney cancer.

The chain couples TRBV18 to TRBJ2-5, with 10 bases identical to TRBD2. Germline values: CDR1 KGHSH, CDR2 LQKENI. V was clipped by 6 bases and J by 5 bases; unmatched bases: 9. The CDR3 is 15 amino acids. The CDR3 region is CASSARGSGRETQYF. The CDR3 coding sequence is TGTGCCAGCTCGGCTCGAGGTAGCGGGAGGGAGACCCAGTACTTC.

J is TRBJ1-5 and V is TRBV7-9, with D unclear. V lost 3 bases to trimming and J lost 6 bases, with 18 bases between them. Germline V lookup: CDR1 SEHNR, CDR2 FQNEAQ (reference sequence). The CDR3 covers 16 residues. Here the CDR3 DNA reads TGTGCCAGCAGCTTTAGGACGTCGACGGGGATTCAGCCCCAGCATTTT. Translation: CASSFRTSTGIQPQHF.

This clone was counted a few times. J is TRBJ2-3 and V is TRBV4-3, with 7 bases that match TRBD2. Germline trimming cut 0 bases from V and 0 bases from J; bases unmatched to any gene: 12. Germline CDR1 LGHNA, CDR2 YSLEER. The CDR3 runs 19 residues. The CDR3 region is CASSQEAASLAASTDTQYF. The CDR3 coding sequence is TGCGCCAGCAGCCAAGAGGCCGCCTCTCTAGCGGCAAGCACAGATACGCAGTATTTT.

The chain has TRBV4-3 and TRBJ2-2, with D possibly TRBD1 on 5 matching bases. Trimming stripped 1 base from V and 1 base from J, with 7 bases between. Germline lookup yields CDR1 LGHNA and CDR2 YSLEER. CDR3 size: 15 residues. CDR3 in amino acids: CASSQGGRNTGELFF. CDR3 DNA sequence: TGCGCCAGCAGCCAAGGGGGCCGGAACACCGGGGAGCTGTTTTTT.